This T cell receptor (beta chain) originates from a study of blood T cell repertoires in COVID-19 (dated by TCRdb to about 2020). Background for the entire study: The collaborator samples originated in the United States, Italy and Spain and spanned the acute and convalescent phases of COVID-19. A de-identified subject ID, COVID-19 status, age in years and sex were almost always included in the sample metadata. The prospective study material was composed of cDNA or gDNA derived from T cells, B-cell-depleted T cells, or PBMCs. Subjects who had been exposed to COVID-19, were actively infected with it, or had recovered from it provided the deeply sampled blood TCRbeta repertoires that made up the dataset. The repertoires were released in a freely available public database meant as a resource for research on the immune response to SARS-CoV-2. Samples were obtained from the ongoing ImmuneRACE study (first 160 participants) and from approximately 1,200 subjects provided by 6 global collaborators. Where available, HLA class I and class II types were obtained from metadata supplied by the sample provider rather than from assay-based typing. General conclusions and limits of the study: The amount of clinical and demographic metadata varied by source and participant and was provided uncurated.

TCRbeta CDR3 regions were amplified from genomic DNA by means of the immunoSEQ Assay, a bias-controlled multiplex PCR. Under the source paper's analysis protocol: Nucleated cell counts per sample were estimated from amplification of reference gene primers within the assay. Sequence reads were collapsed and filtered to measure the absolute abundance of every unique TCRbeta CDR3 rearrangement. For each sample, productive Simpson clonality was calculated by taking the square root of Simpson's diversity index across productive rearrangements. In TCRdb, the immuneACCESS table is reduced to in-frame sequences with V and J assigned. These tables do not hold every clone; where another copy was compared, an unresolved V gene accounts for under half, and the others remain unexplained. V, J and clone size derive from that table, while D and trimming were established from the DNA sequence. In all, the sample holds 150,000 to 200,000 clones, and around 79% of those were seen once. The ten largest clones represent roughly 25% of the sample.

As regards this clone: Its antigen is unknown. No base qualities exist here, and no much larger clone lies one base off it.

The collaborating institutions used their own protocols to collect whole blood in K2EDTA tubes. For TCRbeta analysis, collaborator samples were shipped as frozen whole blood, as isolated PBMCs, or as DNA extracted from either sample type. The CDR3 runs 13 amino acids, cysteine and phenylalanine included. Only the CDR3 part of the read is kept: 39 bases, read in frame from the first base. CDR1 is given as SGHTA and CDR2 as FQGTGA, both from the germline V gene. V is reduced by 1 base and J by 6 bases, leaving a spacing of 7 bases between them. The chain employs TRBV7-3 and TRBJ2-1; the D segment could be TRBD2, given 5 matching bases. Sequenced sample: peripheral blood. The clonotype was recovered from a woman aged 70 to 79 with acute or convalescent COVID-19. The DNA reads as follows: TGTGCCAGCAGCTTAATACGGGGCAATGAGCAGTTCTTC. It translates to CASSLIRGNEQFF.